This is a list of T cell receptor beta chains from one sample in a study of shared clonotypes between healthy human individuals. Generated by immunoSEQ multiplex PCR, the TCRdb table keeps only in-frame clones and is missing some. Of some 700,000 clones detected, around 91% appear once; the ten largest clones hold about 33%. Source material: memory CD8+ T cells from PBMCs. The receptors were gathered from a man younger than 35 in good health. Some clones in this sample may be carry-over from other donors' samples. The CDR3 runs from the conserved cysteine through the conserved F or W. Fields, in order: CDR3 protein, CDR3 DNA, V gene, clone size, J gene, D gene. D genes are given only for firm matches. Only part of the rows carry a size: once, few, many, or a class if the clone is expanded.

CDR3 protein: CASSFAAARGQETQYF
CDR3 DNA: TGTGCCAGCAGCTTCGCGGCGGCAAGGGGCCAAGAGACCCAGTACTTC
V gene: TRBV7-9
clone size: .
J gene: TRBJ2-5
D gene: .

CDR3 protein: CASSQNPRIWRESSYNEQFF
CDR3 DNA: TGCGCCAGCAGCCAAAACCCCCGAATCTGGAGGGAGAGCTCCTACAATGAGCAGTTCTTC
V gene: TRBV4-3
clone size: .
J gene: TRBJ2-1
D gene: .

CDR3 protein: CASSPRPHRDQPQHF
CDR3 DNA: TGTGCCAGCAGCCCGCGCCCCCACAGGGATCAGCCCCAGCATTTT
V gene: TRBV7-8
clone size: .
J gene: TRBJ1-5
D gene: .

CDR3 protein: CASSKQVFAPHEQYF
CDR3 DNA: TGTGCCAGCAGTAAACAGGTATTTGCCCCCCACGAGCAGTACTTC
V gene: TRBV28
clone size: .
J gene: TRBJ2-7
D gene: .

CDR3 protein: CASSQWGQENQPQHF
CDR3 DNA: TGCGCCAGCAGCCAATGGGGACAGGAGAATCAGCCCCAGCATTTT
V gene: TRBV4-1
clone size: .
J gene: TRBJ1-5
D gene: TRBD1

CDR3 protein: CASSDSYGTAFNEKLFF
CDR3 DNA: TGTGCCAGTAGCGATTCCTACGGGACAGCCTTTAATGAAAAACTGTTTTTT
V gene: TRBV19
clone size: .
J gene: TRBJ1-4
D gene: TRBD1

CDR3 protein: CASSASRRNEQFF
CDR3 DNA: TGTGCCAGCAGTGCTTCGCGTCGCAATGAGCAGTTCTTC
V gene: TRBV6-1
clone size: .
J gene: TRBJ2-1
D gene: .

CDR3 protein: CASSTTRDSNEKLFF
CDR3 DNA: TGTGCCAGCAGCACAACCAGGGACTCCAATGAAAAACTGTTTTTT
V gene: TRBV7-9
clone size: .
J gene: TRBJ1-4
D gene: .

CDR3 protein: CASSLSGGSYEQYF
CDR3 DNA: TGTGCCAGCAGCTTATCCGGAGGGAGCTACGAGCAGTACTTC
V gene: TRBV7-6
clone size: .
J gene: TRBJ2-7
D gene: .

CDR3 protein: CASSVAGGWGVEQFF
CDR3 DNA: TGTGCCAGCAGCGTAGCCGGCGGGTGGGGGGTTGAGCAGTTCTTC
V gene: TRBV9
clone size: .
J gene: TRBJ2-1
D gene: .

CDR3 protein: CASSLRGQVPRGVYF
CDR3 DNA: TGTGCCAGCAGTCTCCGAGGGCAGGTCCCACGGGGGGTGTACTTC
V gene: TRBV6-5
clone size: .
J gene: TRBJ2-7
D gene: TRBD2

CDR3 protein: CSVVSRDRGMNTEAFF
CDR3 DNA: TGCAGCGTTGTGTCCAGGGACAGGGGCATGAACACTGAAGCTTTCTTT
V gene: TRBV29-1
clone size: .
J gene: TRBJ1-1
D gene: TRBD1

CDR3 protein: CSVEYYGSYEQYF
CDR3 DNA: TGCAGCGTTGAATATTATGGATCCTACGAGCAGTACTTC
V gene: TRBV29-1
clone size: .
J gene: TRBJ2-7
D gene: .

CDR3 protein: CASSVPRGLNTEAFF
CDR3 DNA: TGTGCCAGCAGTGTCCCCCGGGGGCTGAACACTGAAGCTTTCTTT
V gene: TRBV28
clone size: .
J gene: TRBJ1-1
D gene: .

CDR3 protein: CASSEPDGNIQYF
CDR3 DNA: TGTGCCAGCAGTGAACCTGACGGAAACATTCAGTACTTC
V gene: TRBV25-1
clone size: .
J gene: TRBJ2-4
D gene: .

CDR3 protein: CASSESFGGLNNEQFF
CDR3 DNA: TGCGCCAGCAGTGAGTCCTTTGGGGGACTCAACAATGAGCAGTTCTTC
V gene: TRBV10-2
clone size: .
J gene: TRBJ2-1
D gene: .

CDR3 protein: CASSLEGTDTQYF
CDR3 DNA: TGCGCCAGCAGCTTGGAGGGCACAGATACGCAGTATTTT
V gene: TRBV5-1
clone size: .
J gene: TRBJ2-3
D gene: .

CDR3 protein: CASSSHPGVGGYTF
CDR3 DNA: TGTGCCAGCAGCTCGCACCCGGGGGTCGGGGGCTACACCTTC
V gene: TRBV7-9
clone size: .
J gene: TRBJ1-2
D gene: .

CDR3 protein: CASSFGPRGLNTEAFF
CDR3 DNA: TGCGCCAGCAGCTTTGGTCCCAGGGGGCTGAACACTGAAGCTTTCTTT
V gene: TRBV5-1
clone size: .
J gene: TRBJ1-1
D gene: TRBD1

CDR3 protein: CASSPIWGGAELFF
CDR3 DNA: TGTGCCAGCAGCCCGATTTGGGGAGGAGCGGAGCTGTTTTTT
V gene: TRBV28
clone size: few
J gene: TRBJ2-2
D gene: .

CDR3 protein: CASSLRQGGKAFF
CDR3 DNA: TGTGCCAGCAGTTTGAGACAGGGCGGTAAAGCTTTCTTT
V gene: TRBV28
clone size: .
J gene: TRBJ1-1
D gene: TRBD1

CDR3 protein: CASSLDGNQPQHF
CDR3 DNA: TGTGCCAGCAGCTTGGACGGCAATCAGCCCCAGCATTTT
V gene: TRBV5-4
clone size: .
J gene: TRBJ1-5
D gene: .

CDR3 protein: CASSLLDRMNTEAFF
CDR3 DNA: TGTGCCAGCAGCCTTTTGGATAGAATGAACACTGAAGCTTTCTTT
V gene: TRBV5-8
clone size: .
J gene: TRBJ1-1
D gene: .

CDR3 protein: CATSSQREGVYNEQFF
CDR3 DNA: TGTGCCACCAGCAGTCAGCGGGAGGGAGTCTACAATGAGCAGTTCTTC
V gene: TRBV15
clone size: .
J gene: TRBJ2-1
D gene: TRBD2

CDR3 protein: CASSLSPTLYEQYF
CDR3 DNA: TGTGCCAGCAGTTTATCGCCTACTCTCTACGAGCAGTACTTC
V gene: TRBV27
clone size: .
J gene: TRBJ2-7
D gene: .

CDR3 protein: CASSLRGASGTEQFF
CDR3 DNA: TGTGCCAGCAGTTTACGAGGGGCTAGCGGGACTGAGCAGTTCTTC
V gene: TRBV27
clone size: .
J gene: TRBJ2-1
D gene: TRBD2

CDR3 protein: CASSTTGFPTYEQYF
CDR3 DNA: TGTGCCAGCAGCACAACAGGGTTTCCGACCTACGAGCAGTACTTC
V gene: TRBV11-2
clone size: once
J gene: TRBJ2-7
D gene: .

CDR3 protein: CASSGGTSGAHNEQFF
CDR3 DNA: TGTGCCAGCAGCGGCGGGACTAGCGGAGCCCACAATGAGCAGTTCTTC
V gene: TRBV9
clone size: .
J gene: TRBJ2-1
D gene: TRBD2

CDR3 protein: CASSLEWGATNEQYF
CDR3 DNA: TGCGCCAGCAGCTTGGAGTGGGGCGCTACGAACGAGCAGTACTTC
V gene: TRBV5-1
clone size: .
J gene: TRBJ2-7
D gene: .

CDR3 protein: CASSSGDGYEQYF
CDR3 DNA: TGTGCCAGCAGCAGCGGGGACGGCTACGAGCAGTACTTC
V gene: TRBV9
clone size: many
J gene: TRBJ2-7
D gene: TRBD2

CDR3 protein: CSVEVPEDRPYEQYF
CDR3 DNA: TGCAGCGTTGAAGTCCCGGAAGACAGGCCCTACGAGCAGTACTTC
V gene: TRBV29-1
clone size: .
J gene: TRBJ2-7
D gene: .

CDR3 protein: CASSSRAGVGQETQYF
CDR3 DNA: TGTGCCAGCAGCTCACGAGCGGGAGTGGGCCAAGAGACCCAGTACTTC
V gene: TRBV7-9
clone size: .
J gene: TRBJ2-5
D gene: TRBD2

CDR3 protein: CASSSVARQGPCTDTQYF
CDR3 DNA: TGTGCCAGCAGCAGCGTTGCGAGGCAGGGACCTTGCACAGATACGCAGTATTTT
V gene: TRBV21-1
clone size: .
J gene: TRBJ2-3
D gene: .

CDR3 protein: CASSPGGGISYEQYF
CDR3 DNA: TGCGCCAGCAGCCCGGGGGGCGGGATCTCCTACGAGCAGTACTTC
V gene: TRBV4-1
clone size: .
J gene: TRBJ2-7
D gene: .

CDR3 protein: CASSDAGGSSYGYTF
CDR3 DNA: TGTGCCAGCAGTGACGCGGGGGGCTCTTCCTATGGCTACACCTTC
V gene: TRBV27
clone size: .
J gene: TRBJ1-2
D gene: .

CDR3 protein: CASSSIPGSGAYEQYF
CDR3 DNA: TGTGCCAGCAGTTCCATACCCGGGAGCGGCGCCTACGAGCAGTACTTC
V gene: TRBV27
clone size: once
J gene: TRBJ2-7
D gene: .

CDR3 protein: CASSLLGVDTPRFDEQYF
CDR3 DNA: TGTGCCAGCAGCCTTTTGGGCGTGGATACTCCGCGTTTCGACGAGCAGTACTTC
V gene: TRBV27
clone size: .
J gene: TRBJ2-7
D gene: .

CDR3 protein: CASSLELAGGTDTQYF
CDR3 DNA: TGTGCCAGCAGCTTAGAACTAGCGGGAGGCACAGATACGCAGTATTTT
V gene: TRBV7-6
clone size: .
J gene: TRBJ2-3
D gene: TRBD2

CDR3 protein: CASSTSGSYEQYF
CDR3 DNA: TGTGCCAGCAGCACGAGCGGGAGTTACGAGCAGTACTTC
V gene: TRBV27
clone size: .
J gene: TRBJ2-7
D gene: TRBD2

CDR3 protein: CASRTDRGSYNEQFF
CDR3 DNA: TGTGCCAGCAGGACCGACAGGGGCTCCTACAATGAGCAGTTCTTC
V gene: TRBV6-1
clone size: .
J gene: TRBJ2-1
D gene: TRBD1

CDR3 protein: CASSHSGQPQHF
CDR3 DNA: TGTGCCAGCAGCCACAGCGGTCAGCCCCAGCATTTT
V gene: TRBV25-1
clone size: .
J gene: TRBJ1-5
D gene: .

CDR3 protein: CASSENPRGLYEQYF
CDR3 DNA: TGTGCCAGCAGTGAAAATCCCAGGGGGCTGTACGAGCAGTACTTC
V gene: TRBV2
clone size: .
J gene: TRBJ2-7
D gene: TRBD1

CDR3 protein: CASRTSPGPYNEQFF
CDR3 DNA: TGTGCCAGTAGAACCTCCCCGGGCCCCTACAATGAGCAGTTCTTC
V gene: TRBV19
clone size: .
J gene: TRBJ2-1
D gene: .

CDR3 protein: CAWSTGHSLNTEAFF
CDR3 DNA: TGTGCCTGGTCCACCGGTCATTCGTTGAACACTGAAGCTTTCTTT
V gene: TRBV30
clone size: .
J gene: TRBJ1-1
D gene: .

CDR3 protein: CAWSVSSGLDEQFF
CDR3 DNA: TGTGCCTGGAGTGTATCTAGCGGGTTGGATGAGCAGTTCTTC
V gene: TRBV30
clone size: .
J gene: TRBJ2-1
D gene: TRBD2

CDR3 protein: CASSKLGGEGYFYEQYF
CDR3 DNA: TGCGCCAGCAGCAAATTGGGGGGGGAGGGCTACTTCTACGAGCAGTACTTC
V gene: TRBV4-1
clone size: .
J gene: TRBJ2-7
D gene: TRBD2

CDR3 protein: CASSTPGVGIESYEQYF
CDR3 DNA: TGTGCCAGCAGTACCCCCGGAGTGGGGATTGAATCCTACGAGCAGTACTTC
V gene: TRBV28
clone size: once
J gene: TRBJ2-7
D gene: .

CDR3 protein: CASSFTASVATPSPWEQYF
CDR3 DNA: TGTGCCAGCAGCTTCACCGCTAGCGTCGCAACGCCCTCCCCGTGGGAGCAGTACTTC
V gene: TRBV7-9
clone size: .
J gene: TRBJ2-7
D gene: .

CDR3 protein: CASSITGFRQSSLSSTDTQYF
CDR3 DNA: TGTGCCAGTAGTATCACAGGTTTTCGACAGTCGTCCCTTTCTAGCACAGATACGCAGTATTTT
V gene: TRBV19
clone size: .
J gene: TRBJ2-3
D gene: .

CDR3 protein: CASSFHHRSYNEQFF
CDR3 DNA: TGTGCCAGCAGCTTTCATCACAGAAGCTACAATGAGCAGTTCTTC
V gene: TRBV7-8
clone size: .
J gene: TRBJ2-1
D gene: .

CDR3 protein: CASRGSYEQYF
CDR3 DNA: TGTGCCAGCAGGGGCTCCTACGAGCAGTACTTC
V gene: TRBV27
clone size: few
J gene: TRBJ2-7
D gene: .

CDR3 protein: CASSLVPGDEAFF
CDR3 DNA: TGTGCCAGCAGCTTAGTTCCAGGGGATGAAGCTTTCTTT
V gene: TRBV7-9
clone size: .
J gene: TRBJ1-1
D gene: .

CDR3 protein: CASSLSRYNEQFF
CDR3 DNA: TGTGCCAGCAGTTTATCTAGATACAATGAGCAGTTCTTC
V gene: TRBV27
clone size: .
J gene: TRBJ2-1
D gene: .

CDR3 protein: CASSLAGLGLSYEQYF
CDR3 DNA: TGTGCCAGCAGTTTAGCGGGATTGGGGCTTTCCTACGAGCAGTACTTC
V gene: TRBV27
clone size: .
J gene: TRBJ2-7
D gene: .

CDR3 protein: CSVVKTNYGYTF
CDR3 DNA: TGCAGCGTTGTAAAAACTAACTATGGCTACACCTTC
V gene: TRBV29-1
clone size: .
J gene: TRBJ1-2
D gene: .

CDR3 protein: CASSWTSGSYEQYF
CDR3 DNA: TGTGCCAGCAGCTGGACTAGCGGATCCTACGAGCAGTACTTC
V gene: TRBV7-2
clone size: .
J gene: TRBJ2-7
D gene: TRBD2

CDR3 protein: CASSLDSPYEQFF
CDR3 DNA: TGTGCCAGCAGCCTTGACTCTCCCTATGAGCAGTTCTTC
V gene: TRBV9
clone size: .
J gene: TRBJ2-1
D gene: .

CDR3 protein: CASSSAGAGPHEQYF
CDR3 DNA: TGTGCCAGTAGTAGCGCAGGGGCGGGACCCCACGAGCAGTACTTC
V gene: TRBV19
clone size: .
J gene: TRBJ2-7
D gene: .

CDR3 protein: CASSNGKRDTQYF
CDR3 DNA: TGTGCCAGCAGCAACGGGAAGCGAGATACGCAGTATTTT
V gene: TRBV21-1
clone size: .
J gene: TRBJ2-3
D gene: .